This TCR beta chain was captured in a study of CD8+ T cells in alopecia areata. About the study: Patients received oral tofacitinib, 5 to 10 mg twice daily, for moderate-to-severe alopecia areata. Overall study findings and caveats: There were many expanded lesional clones persisting in scalp and blood during tofacitinib.

Concerning this clone: The antigen remains undetermined.

The authors extracted RNA and reverse transcribed it into cDNA as the sequencing template. Only in-frame clones appear in the TCRdb table, and some are missing; sequencing was by immunoSEQ multiplex PCR. The table records approximately 180,000 clones, 60% of them present only once. Stated treatment: oral pan-JAK inhibitor, 5-10 mg twice daily. From PBMCs, CD4+ and CD8+ T cells were sorted. CDR3 size: 16 residues. J lost 10 bases, V lost 2 bases, and 8 bases had no gene match. CDR1 LGHNA and CDR2 YNFKEQ come from the germline V gene. The sample in question was CD4+ T cells sorted from blood, obtained at week 24, from a patient treated with tofacitinib. The TCR was taken from a human donor with alopecia areata. J is TRBJ2-1 and V is TRBV4-2, with 13 bases identical to TRBD2. CDR3 region: CASSQPGLAGAREQFF. CDR3 DNA sequence: TGTGCCAGCAGCCAACCCGGACTAGCGGGGGCCAGAGAGCAGTTCTTC.